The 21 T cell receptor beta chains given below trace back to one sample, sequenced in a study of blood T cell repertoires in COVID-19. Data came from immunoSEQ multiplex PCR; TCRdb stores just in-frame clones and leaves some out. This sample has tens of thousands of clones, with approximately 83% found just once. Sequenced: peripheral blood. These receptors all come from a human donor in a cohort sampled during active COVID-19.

The CDR3 DNA sequence: TGTGCCAGCAGCTTAGCATGGGGAGCTGAAGCTTTCTTT. Translating gives CASSLAWGAEAFF. This chain connects TRBV7-9 to TRBJ1-1; D call uncertain. CDR3 length: 13 amino acids. V was shortened by 0 bases and J by 6 bases, with 8 bases between the two germline ends. Germline V gene data show CDR1 as SEHNR and CDR2 as FQNEAQ (reference sequence).

The CDR3 DNA reads TGTGCCAGCAGTTACGGGACTAGGGCGATCGGCTACACCTTC. Its translation is CASSYGTRAIGYTF. The rearrangement joins TRBV6-5 to TRBJ1-2; D is perhaps TRBD1 (5 bases). With 2 bases removed from V and 8 bases from J, the gap between germline ends came to 15 bases. This CDR3 spans 14 amino acids. Germline CDR1 reads MNHEY; CDR2 reads SVGAGI.

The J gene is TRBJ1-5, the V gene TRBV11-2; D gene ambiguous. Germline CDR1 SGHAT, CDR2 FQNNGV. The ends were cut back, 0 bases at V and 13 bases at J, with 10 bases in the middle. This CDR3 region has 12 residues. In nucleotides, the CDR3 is TGTGCCAGCAGCTTAGACAGTTTGGTTCAGCATTTT. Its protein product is CASSLDSLVQHF.

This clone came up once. The CDR3 region is CASSDLSSYEQYF. CDR3 bases: TGTGCCAGCAGTGACCTAAGCTCCTACGAGCAGTACTTC. The rearrangement uses TRBV2 and TRBJ2-7; D gene unclear. Trimming stripped 3 bases from V and 0 bases from J, with 6 bases between. CDR1 is SNHLY and CDR2 is FYNNEI in the germline V gene. This CDR3 is 13 amino acids long.

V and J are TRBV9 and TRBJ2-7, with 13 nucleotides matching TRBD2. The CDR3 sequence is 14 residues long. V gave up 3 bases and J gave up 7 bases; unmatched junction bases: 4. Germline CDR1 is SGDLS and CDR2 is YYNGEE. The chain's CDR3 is CASSATSGRGEQYF. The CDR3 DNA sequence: TGTGCCAGCAGCGCCACTAGCGGGAGGGGTGAGCAGTACTTC. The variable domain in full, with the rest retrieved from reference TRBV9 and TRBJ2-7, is DSGVTQTPKHLITATGQRVTLRCSPRSGDLSVYWYQQSLDQGLQFLIQYYNGEERAKGNILERFSAQQFPDLHSELNLSSLELGDSALYFCASSATSGRGEQYFGPGTRLTVT.

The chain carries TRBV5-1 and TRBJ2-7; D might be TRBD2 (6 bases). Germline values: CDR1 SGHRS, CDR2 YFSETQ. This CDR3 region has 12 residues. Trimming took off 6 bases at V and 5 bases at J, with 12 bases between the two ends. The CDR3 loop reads CASNLGGDEQYF. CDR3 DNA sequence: TGCGCCAGCAACTTAGGAGGGGACGAGCAGTACTTC. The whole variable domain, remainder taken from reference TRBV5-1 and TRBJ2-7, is KAGVTQTPRYLIKTRGQQVTLSCSPISGHRSVSWYQQTPGQGLQFLFEYFSETQRNKGNFPGRFSGRQFSNSRSEMNVSTLELGDSALYLCASNLGGDEQYFGPGTRLTVT.

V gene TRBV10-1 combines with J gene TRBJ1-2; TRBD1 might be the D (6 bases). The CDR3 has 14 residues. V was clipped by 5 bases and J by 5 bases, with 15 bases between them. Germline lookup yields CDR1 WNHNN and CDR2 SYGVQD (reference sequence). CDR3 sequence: CASSPTGRAYGYTF. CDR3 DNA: TGCGCCAGCAGTCCCACAGGGAGGGCGTATGGCTACACCTTC.

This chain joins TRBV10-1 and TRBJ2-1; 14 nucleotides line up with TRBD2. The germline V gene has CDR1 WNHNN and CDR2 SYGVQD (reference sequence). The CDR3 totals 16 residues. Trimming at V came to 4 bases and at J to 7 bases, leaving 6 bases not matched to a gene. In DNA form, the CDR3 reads TGCGCCAGCAGTGGGGGACTAGCGGGAGTAGGGAATGAGCAGTTCTTC. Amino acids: CASSGGLAGVGNEQFF.

The CDR3 here is CASSSLGDRVGETQYF. The DNA for the CDR3 is TGTGCCAGCAGCAGCCTCGGGGACAGGGTGGGAGAGACCCAGTACTTC. This chain connects TRBV7-9 to TRBJ2-5; TRBD1 matches at 9 bases. The V segment lost 5 bases and the J segment 4 bases; nucleotides outside the gene matches: 11. The CDR3 extends over 16 amino acids. In germline, CDR1 is SEHNR, CDR2 FQNEAQ (reference sequence).

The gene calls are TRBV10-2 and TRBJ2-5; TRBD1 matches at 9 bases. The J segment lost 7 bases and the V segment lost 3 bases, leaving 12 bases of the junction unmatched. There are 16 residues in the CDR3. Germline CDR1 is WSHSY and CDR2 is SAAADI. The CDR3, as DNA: TGCGCCAGCAGTGATTACGGACAGGGGATAAGCGGGACCCAGTACTTC. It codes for CASSDYGQGISGTQYF.

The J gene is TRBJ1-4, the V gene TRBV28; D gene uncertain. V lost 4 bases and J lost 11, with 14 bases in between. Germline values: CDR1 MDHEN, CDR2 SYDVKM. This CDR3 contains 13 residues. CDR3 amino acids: CASSSRGQRKLFF. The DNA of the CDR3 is TGTGCCAGCAGTTCGCGGGGTCAGAGGAAACTGTTTTTT.

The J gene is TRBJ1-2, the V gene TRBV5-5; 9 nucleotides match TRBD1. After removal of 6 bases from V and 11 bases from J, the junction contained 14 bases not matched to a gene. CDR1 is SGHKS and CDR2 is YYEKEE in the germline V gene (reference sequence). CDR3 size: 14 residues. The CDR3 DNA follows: TGTGCCAGCACCTCGAACAGCCGGGACAGGGATTACACCTTC. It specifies CASTSNSRDRDYTF.

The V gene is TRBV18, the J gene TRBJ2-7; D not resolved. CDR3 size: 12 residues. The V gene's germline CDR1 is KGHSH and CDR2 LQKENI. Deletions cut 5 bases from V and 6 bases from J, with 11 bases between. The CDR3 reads CASSSVIIEQYF. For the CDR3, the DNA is TGTGCCAGCTCATCAGTGATTATCGAGCAGTACTTC.

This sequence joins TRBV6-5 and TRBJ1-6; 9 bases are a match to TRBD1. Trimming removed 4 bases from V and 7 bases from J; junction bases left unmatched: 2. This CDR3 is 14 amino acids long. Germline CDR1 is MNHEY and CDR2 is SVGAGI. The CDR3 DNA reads TGTGCCAGCAGTTCTGACAGGGGGAATTCACCCCTCCACTTT. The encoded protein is CASSSDRGNSPLHF.

CDR3 loop: CSVRGDGGEAFF. CDR3 DNA sequence: TGCAGCGTTCGAGGTGACGGGGGTGAAGCTTTCTTT. V and J are TRBV29-1 and TRBJ1-1; TRBD1 is a possible D gene (5 bases). The CDR3 runs 12 residues. CDR1 is SQVTM and CDR2 is ANQGSEA in the germline V gene. V lost 5 bases and J lost 7, with 14 bases in between.

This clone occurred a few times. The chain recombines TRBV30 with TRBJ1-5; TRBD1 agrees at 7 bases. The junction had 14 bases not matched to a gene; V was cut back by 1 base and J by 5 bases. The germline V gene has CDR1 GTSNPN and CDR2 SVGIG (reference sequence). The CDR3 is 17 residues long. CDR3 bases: TGTGCCTGGAGTGCCCCCCGTAAGACAGGGCGAGATCAGCCCCAGCATTTT. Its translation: CAWSAPRKTGRDQPQHF. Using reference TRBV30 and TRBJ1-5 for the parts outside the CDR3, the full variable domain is SQTIHQWPATLVQPVGSPLSLECTVEGTSNPNLYWYRQAAGRGLQLLFYSVGIGQISSEVPQNLSASRPQDRQFILSSKKLLLSDSGFYLCAWSAPRKTGRDQPQHFGDGTRLSIL.

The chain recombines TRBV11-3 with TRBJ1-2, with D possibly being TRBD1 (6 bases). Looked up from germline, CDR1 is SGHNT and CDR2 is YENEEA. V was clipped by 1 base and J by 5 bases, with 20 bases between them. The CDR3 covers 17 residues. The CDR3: CASSLGWGTSTEYGYTF. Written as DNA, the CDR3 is TGTGCCAGCAGCTTAGGTTGGGGGACATCGACAGAATATGGCTACACCTTC.

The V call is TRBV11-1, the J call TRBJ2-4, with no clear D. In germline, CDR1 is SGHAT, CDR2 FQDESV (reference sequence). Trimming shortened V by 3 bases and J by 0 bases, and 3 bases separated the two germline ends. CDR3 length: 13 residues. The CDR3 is CASSLRAKNIQYF. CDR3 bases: TGTGCCAGCAGCTTGAGAGCCAAAAACATTCAGTACTTC.

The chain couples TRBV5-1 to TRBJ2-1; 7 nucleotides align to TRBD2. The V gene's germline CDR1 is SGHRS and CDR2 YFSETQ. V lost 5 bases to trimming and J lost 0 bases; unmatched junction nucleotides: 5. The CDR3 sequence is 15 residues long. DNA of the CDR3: TGCGCCAGCAGTATTAGCGGGCCCTCCTACAATGAGCAGTTCTTC. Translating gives CASSISGPSYNEQFF.

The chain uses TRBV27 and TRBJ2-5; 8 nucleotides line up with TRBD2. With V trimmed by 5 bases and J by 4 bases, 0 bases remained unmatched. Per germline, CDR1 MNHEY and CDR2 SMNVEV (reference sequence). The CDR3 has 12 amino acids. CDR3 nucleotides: TGTGCCAGCAGTGCGGGGGGAGAGACCCAGTACTTC. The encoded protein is CASSAGGETQYF.

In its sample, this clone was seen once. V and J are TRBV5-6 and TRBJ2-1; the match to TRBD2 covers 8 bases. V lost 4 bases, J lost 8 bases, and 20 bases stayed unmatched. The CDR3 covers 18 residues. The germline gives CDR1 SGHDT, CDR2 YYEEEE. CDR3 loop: CASSPIRETGGKGDEQFF. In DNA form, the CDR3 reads TGTGCCAGCAGCCCGATCAGGGAGACGGGAGGGAAGGGTGATGAGCAGTTCTTC.